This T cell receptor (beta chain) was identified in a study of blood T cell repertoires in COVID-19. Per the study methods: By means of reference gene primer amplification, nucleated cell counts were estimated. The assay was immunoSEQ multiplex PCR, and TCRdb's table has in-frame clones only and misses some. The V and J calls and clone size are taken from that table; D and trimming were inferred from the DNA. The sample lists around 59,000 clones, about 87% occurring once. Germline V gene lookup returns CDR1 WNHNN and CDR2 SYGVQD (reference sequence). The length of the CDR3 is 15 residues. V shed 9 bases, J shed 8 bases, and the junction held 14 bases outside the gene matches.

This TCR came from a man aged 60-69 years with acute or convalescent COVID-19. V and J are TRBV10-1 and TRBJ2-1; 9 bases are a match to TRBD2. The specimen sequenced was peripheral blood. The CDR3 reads CASPRWGREGDEQFF. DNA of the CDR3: TGCGCCAGTCCCCGGTGGGGGCGGGAGGGCGATGAGCAGTTCTTC.